The 17 T cell receptor beta chains listed next were all sequenced from one sample in a study of T-cell memory formation after mild COVID-19. TCRdb independently ran MiXCR on the 5' RACE reads; one entry per CDR3 protein. The data contain 200,000 to 250,000 distinct CDR3 sequences, about 10% of them singletons. Material: PBMCs or a T cell subset sorted from them (not recorded which). These receptors were collected from a man younger than 35 who had mild COVID-19 (a few samples of this study predate the infection). Cell type and time point are not known.

This clonotype was counted between two and nine times. One end of the junction varies from germline; a read error may be responsible. The chain couples TRBV7-7 to TRBJ2-2; the D gene is possibly TRBD1 (6 bases). Germline assignment: CDR1 SSHAT and CDR2 FNYEAQ (reference sequence). The CDR3 contains 14 residues. DNA of the CDR3: TGTGCTAGCAGGGGCCTATCGAACACCGGGGAGCTGTTTTTT. Translating gives CASRGLSNTGELFF.

The gene calls are TRBV11-3 and TRBJ2-1, with unresolved D. The V end lost 3 bases, the J end lost 7 bases, and 10 bases lay between the germline ends. Germline lookup yields CDR1 SGHNT and CDR2 YENEEA. The CDR3 consists of 13 residues. CDR3 residues: CASSLGEVNEQFF. CDR3 DNA: TGTGCCAGCAGCTTGGGTGAGGTGAATGAGCAGTTCTTC. Full variable domain (rest looked up from reference TRBV11-3 and TRBJ2-1): EAGVVQSPRYKIIEKKQPVAFWCNPISGHNTLYWYLQNLGQGPELLIRYENEEAVDDSQLPKDRFSAERLKGVDSTLKIQPAELGDSAVYLCASSLGEVNEQFFGPGTRLTVL.

This clonotype showed up many times. The gene calls are TRBV7-2 and TRBJ1-1; no firm D call. Germline V gene data show CDR1 as SGHTA and CDR2 as FQGNSA. V was pared by 0 bases and J by 0 bases, with 2 bases between. The CDR3 loop spans 13 amino acids. The CDR3 is CASSLALNTEAFF. CDR3 in DNA: TGTGCCAGCAGCTTAGCGCTGAACACTGAAGCTTTCTTT.

This clonotype was picked up a small number of times. V usage is TRBV29-1 and J usage is TRBJ2-1, with 8 positions matching TRBD1. Germline V lookup: CDR1 SQVTM, CDR2 ANQGSEA. The CDR3 loop spans 13 amino acids. Losses at the gene ends were 5 bases for V and 4 bases for J; bases not matched to a gene: 4. This chain's CDR3 is CSVRTGRYNEQFF. The CDR3, as DNA: TGCAGCGTTAGGACAGGGAGATACAATGAGCAGTTCTTC.

This rearrangement joins TRBV27 to TRBJ1-4; D is perhaps TRBD1 (6 bases). Deletions cut 1 base from V and 4 bases from J, with 13 bases between. Germline values: CDR1 MNHEY, CDR2 SMNVEV (reference sequence). This CDR3 spans 16 amino acids. The CDR3: CASSLWGKGVNEKLFF. CDR3 bases: TGTGCCAGCAGTTTATGGGGGAAGGGGGTTAATGAAAAACTGTTTTTT. The full variable domain, its missing parts supplied by reference TRBV27 and TRBJ1-4, is EAQVTQNPRYLITVTGKKLTVTCSQNMNHEYMSWYRQDPGLGLRQIYYSMNVEVTDKGDVPEGYKVSRKEKRNFPLILESPSPNQTSLYFCASSLWGKGVNEKLFFGSGTQLSVL.

This clonotype occurred a few times. The chain has TRBV30 and TRBJ1-2, with a possible D match to TRBD1 (5 bases). Trimming removed 0 bases from V and 6 bases from J, with 11 bases in between. The CDR3 covers 13 residues. Per germline, CDR1 GTSNPN and CDR2 SVGIG (reference sequence). CDR3 loop: CAWSVHRRNGYTF. The CDR3 DNA sequence: TGTGCCTGGAGTGTGCACAGGAGGAATGGCTACACCTTC.

The chain recombines TRBV7-9 with TRBJ2-5; D gene ambiguous. Trimming took 5 bases from V and 3 from J, leaving 10 bases between them. The CDR3 is 13 residues long. Germline assignment: CDR1 SEHNR and CDR2 FQNEAQ (reference sequence). The CDR3 DNA reads as TGTGCCAGCAGCCCGGGTCGGGAAGAGACCCAGTACTTC. Its protein product is CASSPGREETQYF.

This clonotype was observed a handful of times. The CDR3 is CASSPQTRYYNEQFF. The CDR3, as DNA: TGCGCCAGCAGCCCCCAGACTAGGTACTACAATGAGCAGTTCTTC. The chain employs TRBV5-1 and TRBJ2-1; D possibly corresponds to TRBD2 (6 bases). The germline gives CDR1 SGHRS, CDR2 YFSETQ. The V gene lost 4 bases and the J gene lost 3 bases, with 14 bases spanning the gap. The CDR3 covers 15 residues.

DNA of the CDR3: TGTGCCAGCAGTTATCTAATACAGGGGACAACTAATGAAAAACTGTTTTTT. It encodes CASSYLIQGTTNEKLFF. The chain employs TRBV12-3 or TRBV12-4 and TRBJ1-4, with TRBD1 identical over 7 bases. This CDR3 comprises 17 residues. With V trimmed by 4 bases and J by 0 bases, 8 bases remained unmatched.

This clonotype occurred many times. The chain carries TRBV5-1 and TRBJ2-1; D uncertain. The CDR3 is 15 amino acids. Germline-derived CDR1 and CDR2 are SGHRS and YFSETQ. With 0 bases removed from V and 4 bases from J, the gap between germline ends came to 11 bases. The CDR3 reads CASSLVLTSYNEQFF. CDR3 DNA: TGCGCCAGCAGCTTGGTTCTAACCTCTTACAATGAGCAGTTCTTC. Supplemented by reference TRBV5-1 and TRBJ2-1, the full variable domain reads KAGVTQTPRYLIKTRGQQVTLSCSPISGHRSVSWYQQTPGQGLQFLFEYFSETQRNKGNFPGRFSGRQFSNSRSEMNVSTLELGDSALYLCASSLVLTSYNEQFFGPGTRLTVL.

The sample holds many counts of this clonotype. The CDR3 sequence is CASSLYRKGLHTPIYGYTF. CDR3 sequence (DNA): TGTGCCAGCAGCTTATACCGCAAGGGGCTCCACACCCCGATCTATGGCTACACCTTC. The chain combines TRBV13 with TRBJ1-2; D perhaps matches TRBD1 (5 bases). From germline, CDR1 is PRHDT and CDR2 FYEKMQ (reference sequence). Trimming removed 2 bases at V and 4 bases at J, with 26 bases between. This CDR3 spans 19 amino acids.

This chain uses TRBV5-6 with TRBJ1-1; 7 bases map to TRBD1. V lost 0 bases and J lost 3; bases outside the gene matches: 11. Per germline, CDR1 SGHDT and CDR2 YYEEEE. The CDR3 sequence is 17 residues long. CDR3 sequence: CASSLVRGKRRHTEAFF. The CDR3 region has the DNA TGTGCCAGCAGCTTGGTCAGGGGGAAACGGCGGCACACTGAAGCTTTCTTT.

V gene TRBV28 combines with J gene TRBJ2-3, with 11 positions matching TRBD2. CDR3 length equals 16 residues. The germline V gene encodes CDR1 MDHEN and CDR2 SYDVKM. Trimming took 7 bases from V and 1 from J; bases not matched to a gene: 7. For the CDR3, the DNA is TGTGCCAGCATATCCGGGACTAGCGGTGGCACAGATACGCAGTATTTT. As protein: CASISGTSGGTDTQYF.

This clonotype has only a few counts. V gene TRBV6-2 or TRBV6-3 combines with J gene TRBJ2-3, with 8 bases aligning to TRBD2. Germline V gene data show CDR1 as MNHEY and CDR2 as SVGEGT. The CDR3 sequence is 15 residues long. After removal of 6 bases from V and 1 base from J, the junction contained 6 bases not matched to a gene. The chain's CDR3 is CASSRTTSGTDTQYF. The DNA of the CDR3 is TGTGCCAGCAGCAGAACGACTAGCGGCACAGATACGCAGTATTTT.

This clonotype was observed at least ten times. This sequence joins TRBV4-3 and TRBJ1-3; 10 nucleotides align to TRBD1. Germline CDR1 is LGHNA and CDR2 is YSLEER. This CDR3 contains 17 residues. With V trimmed by 1 base and J by 4 bases, 7 bases remained unmatched. This CDR3 reads CASSQADRGQFGNTIYF. The CDR3 DNA sequence: TGCGCCAGCAGCCAAGCCGACAGGGGGCAGTTCGGAAACACCATATATTTT.

V and J are TRBV10-3 and TRBJ2-2, with a possible D match to TRBD1 (6 bases). The ends were cut back, 10 bases at V and 1 base at J, with 10 bases in the middle. CDR1 ENHRY and CDR2 SYGVKD come from the germline V gene. The CDR3 sequence is 13 residues long. CDR3 loop: CATGQQNTGELFF. CDR3 in DNA: TGTGCCACCGGACAGCAGAACACCGGGGAGCTGTTTTTT.

This clonotype has more than one count but fewer than ten. The rearrangement links TRBV10-3 to TRBJ1-3; D gene unclear. Trimming removed 9 bases at V and 1 base at J, with 16 bases between. Germline CDR1 reads ENHRY; CDR2 reads SYGVKD. This CDR3 has 15 amino acids. CDR3 sequence: CAISSGQFSGNTIYF. As DNA, the CDR3 is TGTGCCATATCCAGCGGTCAGTTTTCTGGAAACACCATATATTTT.